This TCR beta chain was captured by sequencing in a study of human T cells and chemical hapten exposure. The authors' total RNA extraction used unfractionated whole blood. In TCRdb, the 5' RACE reads were re-called with MiXCR into one record per CDR3 protein. The sample holds over 70,000 distinct CDR3 sequences; around 15% are singletons and the top ten take around 6.8%. The TCR comes from a female donor in good health.

CDR3 DNA: TGTGCCAGCAGCCTCCGCCGGGACTATGGAGATACGCAGTATTTT. Translating it yields CASSLRRDYGDTQYF. The chain joins TRBV7-8 to TRBJ2-3, with 7 positions matching TRBD2. The germline V gene has CDR1 SGHVS and CDR2 FQNEAQ. V shed 5 bases, J shed 5 bases, and the junction held 10 bases outside the gene matches. The CDR3 has 15 residues.